This TCR beta chain was recorded in a study of blood T cell repertoires in COVID-19 (dated by TCRdb to the early 2020s). In terms of the full investigation: The collaborator samples originated in the United States, Italy and Spain and spanned the acute and convalescent phases of COVID-19. Samples came from the ongoing ImmuneRACE study (first 160 participants) plus 1,254 subjects from 6 global collaborators. The repertoires were made available in a free public database intended to serve as a resource for research on the immune response to SARS-CoV-2. Nearly every sample came with metadata listing a de-identified subject ID, COVID-19 status, age in years and sex. Deeply sampled blood TCRbeta repertoires from subjects exposed to, actively infected with, or recovered from COVID-19 were included in the dataset. The prospective study material was composed of cDNA or gDNA derived from T cells, B-cell-depleted T cells, or PBMCs. HLA class I and class II types, where available, came from metadata supplied by the sample provider rather than from assay-based typing.

On the study overall, not on this receptor specifically: How much clinical and demographic metadata was included differed by source and by participant, and the metadata was provided uncurated.

Sequences MNHEY (CDR1) and SMNVEV (CDR2) are obtained from the germline V gene (reference sequence). The junction shows trimming of 1 base on V and 8 bases on J, plus 14 bases between the germline ends. The CDR3 covers 15 residues, taking in both the cysteine and the phenylalanine. This entry keeps only the CDR3 DNA: 45 bases, framed from base 1. This clone was recorded only once. This receptor's antigen is unknown. Base qualities are not recorded, but no much larger clone differs from it by a single base. Whole blood was collected in K2EDTA tubes by collaborating institutions according to the institutions' own protocols. For TCRbeta analysis, collaborator samples were shipped as frozen whole blood, as isolated PBMCs, or as DNA extracted from either sample type. The immunoSEQ Assay, a bias-controlled multiplex PCR, was used to amplify TCRbeta CDR3 regions from genomic DNA. In the authors' own workflow: The number of nucleated cells in each sample was estimated from the amplification of reference gene primers within the assay. To quantify the absolute abundance of each unique TCRbeta CDR3 rearrangement, sequence reads were collapsed and filtered. For each sample, productive Simpson clonality was calculated by taking the square root of Simpson's diversity index across productive rearrangements. Sourced from immuneACCESS, this table was stored by TCRdb with only in-frame sequences that have V and J called. A share of the clones is absent; for the studies checked, an unresolved V gene accounts for under half, and the remainder has no known explanation. V, J and clone size are taken as reported in that table, and D and trimming were inferred from the DNA itself. Within this sample are 260,000 or so clones, with around 83% of them counted one time only. Roughly 5.8% of the sample goes to the ten largest clones.

Sequenced: peripheral blood. Rearrangement joined TRBV27 to TRBJ1-4, and possibly TRBD1, on 5 matching bases. The receptor comes from a man at least 80 years old with acute or convalescent COVID-19. DNA sequence: TGTGCCAGCAGTTTATTTTGGCAGGGCCGAGAAAAACTGTTTTTT. This gives the protein CASSLFWQGREKLFF.